This T cell receptor (beta chain) was identified during a study of T cells after yellow fever vaccination. This CDR3 is 14 amino acids long. The germline V gene has CDR1 DFQATT and CDR2 SNEGSKA (reference sequence). The junction had 8 bases not matched to a gene; V was cut back by 5 bases and J by 2 bases. Using its own MiXCR run on the 5' RACE reads, TCRdb lists one record per CDR3 protein. Among a few hundred thousand distinct CDR3 sequences listed, around 13% were seen once. The sequence was obtained from a man younger than 35 who received the YFV17D yellow fever vaccine. The material sequenced was CD4+ T cells sorted from PBMCs, taken 15 days after the yellow fever booster vaccination. The chain combines TRBV20-1 with TRBJ2-5, with TRBD2 matching over 7 bases. In nucleotides, the CDR3 is TGCAGTGCTGGGGGGGTTGGCCTTCAAGAGACCCAGTACTTC. Its protein is CSAGGVGLQETQYF.